This TCR beta chain came from a study of naive and memory T cell subsets. The germline CDR1 and CDR2 sequences are MDHEN and SYDVKM. J gave up 4 bases and V 5 bases, and 5 bases lay outside the gene matches. This CDR3 is built from 15 residues. Both TRBC1 and TRBC2 were covered by a beta constant-region primer of two equimolar oligonucleotides. Ligated cDNA was amplified by four rounds of PCR with nested alpha and beta constant-region primers and SP2. TCRdb used MiXCR to reprocess the UMI-ligation and nested PCR reads, holding one entry per CDR3 protein. Altogether 95,000 to 150,000 distinct CDR3 sequences are present, roughly 36% being singletons, with the ten largest covering 0.9%.

The source is a human donor in good health. The chain is built from TRBV28 and TRBJ2-1; 10 nucleotides agree with TRBD1. Sequences were obtained from central memory CD4+ T cells from blood. In DNA, the CDR3 is TGTGCCAGCAGTCCTCCGGGACAGGGGTACAATGAGCAGTTCTTC. Protein product: CASSPPGQGYNEQFF.